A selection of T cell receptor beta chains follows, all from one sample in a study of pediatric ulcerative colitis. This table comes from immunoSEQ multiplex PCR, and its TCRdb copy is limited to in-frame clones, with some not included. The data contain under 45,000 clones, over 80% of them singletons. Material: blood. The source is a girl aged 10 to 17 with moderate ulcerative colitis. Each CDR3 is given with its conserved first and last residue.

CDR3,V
CASSSQEAGGFQETQYF,TRBV11-2
CASSPGTGILAGELFF,TRBV9
CAWGDGPQHF,TRBV7-9
CAWSVQEAGGPRPGELFF,TRBV30
CASSRRTPNEAFF,TRBV5-5
CASSLYRDRGNEQYF,TRBV5-1
CASSDLLCLF,TRBV6-1
CASSLSTGELFF,TRBV5-4
CASSLDWPGDGNTIYF,TRBV5-1
CASSFGYQPQHF,TRBV28
CASSQGPGTSGRGIQETQYF,TRBV4-1
CASEDLARGISF,TRBV28
CASSLRTRTYEQYF,TRBV27
CASSLEGGTKTQYF,TRBV7-9
CASSKETQYF,TRBV6-5
CASSPLRGPPLHF,TRBV6-1
CATALVWTDTQYF,TRBV6-5
CASSTTEAGDRNEQFF,TRBV7-2
CASRDGSYGYTF,TRBV6-5
CASSPEDYGYTF,TRBV18
CASSSTGGTTGELFF,TRBV6-4
CSSQGYEQFF,TRBV20-1
CASSPTSWNTEAFF,TRBV28
CASSESSNSQINQPQHF,TRBV25-1
CSARNQPQHF,TRBV20-1
CASSHNSAYEQYF,TRBV4-2
CASSPRQGAYTEAFF,TRBV18
CAWSAGLAEITDTQYF,TRBV30
CASSLALRGQGGGYTF,TRBV7-2
CASSSQRVPPYEQFF,TRBV7-2
CASKRLGDISTDTQYF,TRBV4-1
CASSQGTGANTGELFF,TRBV4-1
CASSFSGQGRNQPQHF,TRBV28
CASSFGTSGGTDTQYF,TRBV28
CASSLAWGKTQYF,TRBV11-3
CASSYGILSEQYF,TRBV7-6
CASSPGRQETQYF,TRBV28
CASSQEGGETQYF,TRBV4-1
CAWSVGRWVGVRFGYTF,TRBV30
CASSPSPLAGGYNEQFF,TRBV5-1
CAWSVQLQAEAFF,TRBV30
CASSQGIGSSNTGELFF,TRBV4-3
CSVLPGSGQPQHF,TRBV29-1
CASSSWGYTF,TRBV7-9
CASSIPGATNEKLFF,TRBV19
CASSLGGGTYEQYF,TRBV7-9
CASSSTRGKTDTQYF,TRBV6-5
CAWSARRGANQPQHF,TRBV30
CASSTISGGKDTQYF,TRBV6-5
CASSVDGTRSYEQYF,TRBV9
CASSYLADYPTYEQYF,TRBV6-5
CRVGELFF,TRBV20-1